The source of this T cell receptor beta chain is a study of blood T cell repertoires in COVID-19. About the research overall: Sample material is recorded as cDNA or gDNA derived from T cells, B-cell-depleted T cells, or PBMCs.

Sequenced by immunoSEQ multiplex PCR; TCRdb stores in-frame clones only, minus some. This table has roughly 140,000 clones, around 84% appearing once. Those enrolled, adults aged roughly 18 to 90 years, came from fewer than 25 US areas. Cohorts were assigned according to the clinical history that participants reported. Sequenced material: PBMCs or T cells enriched from blood (not recorded which). The TCR sequence derives from a man aged 45 to 65 who had recovered from COVID-19.

CDR3 sequence: CASSSGLLYNEKLFF. The CDR3 DNA is TGTGCCAGCAGCTCCGGTCTTCTGTATAATGAAAAACTGTTTTTT. The chain couples TRBV7-2 to TRBJ1-4; D gene unclear. The germline gives CDR1 SGHTA, CDR2 FQGNSA. The CDR3 spans 15 residues. The ends were cut back, 4 bases at V and 4 bases at J, with 13 bases in the middle.